The 4 T cell receptor beta chains below all came from one sample that was sequenced in a study of OX40 agonist ivuxolimab in advanced cancers. The method was immunoSEQ multiplex PCR; TCRdb's version includes in-frame clones alone and lacks a portion of them. The sample carries 55,000 to 75,000 clones, more than 65% recorded once. Here the sequenced sample was CD4+ or CD8+ T cells sorted from blood, taken in a trial of the OX40 agonist ivuxolimab. All receptors come from an adult with an advanced solid tumor such as melanoma, head and neck, liver or kidney cancer.

The genes are TRBV28 and TRBJ2-7; D ambiguous. V was shortened by 6 bases and J by 2 bases, with 17 bases between the two germline ends. The V gene's germline CDR1 is MDHEN and CDR2 SYDVKM. CDR3 size: 15 residues. CDR3 residues: CASSSRRDNTYEQYF. The CDR3 DNA sequence: TGTGCCAGCAGCTCACGAAGGGATAACACCTACGAGCAGTACTTC.

The rearrangement links TRBV6-1 to TRBJ1-4; TRBD1 is a possible D gene (5 bases). The CDR3 contains 18 residues. Looked up from germline, CDR1 is MNHNS and CDR2 is SASEGT. Trimming took 1 base from V and 0 from J, leaving 15 bases between them. The CDR3 spells CASSEEKRGLATNEKLFF. The CDR3 DNA is TGTGCCAGCAGTGAAGAAAAACGGGGGTTGGCAACTAATGAAAAACTGTTTTTT.

This rearrangement joins TRBV25-1 to TRBJ2-7; D ambiguous. This CDR3 has 14 residues. Germline loops: CDR1 MGHDK, CDR2 SYGVNS. Trimming left V 6 bases short and J 0 bases short, with 12 bases between. The chain's CDR3 is CASSEAASSYEQYF. The DNA of the CDR3 is TGTGCCAGCAGCGAGGCGGCCAGCTCCTACGAGCAGTACTTC.

As DNA, the CDR3 is TGCAGCGTTGTTGACAGGGTCGGGCAGCCCCAGCATTTT. Amino acids: CSVVDRVGQPQHF. This chain connects TRBV29-1 to TRBJ1-5; 7 bases map to TRBD1. Germline V gene lookup returns CDR1 SQVTM and CDR2 ANQGSEA. V dropped 4 bases and J dropped 7; count of bases not matched to a gene: 7. CDR3 length: 13 amino acids.